The subject of this entry is one T cell receptor (beta chain). Its target is not known. The sample comes from a study of neoadjuvant anti-PD-1 for oral cavity cancer. Looking at the study overall: Non-progressing patients received a fourth nivolumab dose near day 43, then surgery on days 50-56. Study observations and caveats: Pretreatment Treg/Th17 ratio correlated inversely with post-treatment tumor clonality.

TCRdb's table, derived via immunoSEQ multiplex PCR, lists solely in-frame clones and lacks some. The sample contains about 15,000 clones, approximately 60% of which appear only once. V was shortened by 2 bases and J by 2 bases, with 9 bases between the two germline ends. CDR3 length: 14 amino acids. The germline CDR1 and CDR2 sequences are MNHEY and SVGAGI. The receptor was derived from a person aged 40 to 85 with oral cavity squamous cell carcinoma. The sample was PBMCs, taken before nivolumab (anti-PD-1) treatment. The rearrangement links TRBV6-5 to TRBJ1-2; D not certain. The CDR3 DNA follows: TGTGCCAGCAGTTACGCCGTGGGAAACTATGGCTACACCTTC. This sequence encodes CASSYAVGNYGYTF.